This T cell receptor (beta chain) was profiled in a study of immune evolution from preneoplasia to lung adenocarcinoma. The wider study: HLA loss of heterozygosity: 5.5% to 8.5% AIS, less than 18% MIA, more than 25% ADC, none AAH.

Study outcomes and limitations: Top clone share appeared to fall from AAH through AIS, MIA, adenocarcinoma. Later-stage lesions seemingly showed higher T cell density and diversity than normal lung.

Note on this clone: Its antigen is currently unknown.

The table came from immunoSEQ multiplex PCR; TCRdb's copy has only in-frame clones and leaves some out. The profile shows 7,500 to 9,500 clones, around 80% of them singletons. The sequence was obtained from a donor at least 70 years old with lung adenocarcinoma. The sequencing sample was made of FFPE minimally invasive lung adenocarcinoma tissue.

Here the CDR3 reads CASSLGLTTDTQYF. The DNA for the CDR3 is TGTGCCAGCAGTTTGGGTCTAACCACAGATACGCAGTATTTT. This sequence joins TRBV25-1 and TRBJ2-3; D gene ambiguous. The CDR3 length is 14 residues. Germline CDR1 MGHDK, CDR2 SYGVNS. Between the trimmed V and J ends, which lost 5 bases and 2 bases, there was a span of 11 bases.